This is a list of T cell receptor beta chains from one sample in a study of CD8 T cells in Susac syndrome. One entry per CDR3 protein, called by TCRdb with MiXCR from the immunoSEQ multiplex PCR reads. The profile shows some 180,000 distinct CDR3 sequences, about 95% of them singletons. Material for sequencing was CD4+ T cells from PBMCs. The receptors were sampled from a human donor with Susac syndrome. The CDR3 runs from the conserved cysteine through the conserved F or W. Size is stated for part of the rows, as once, few or many counts, or as a class when the clone is expanded.

>TRBJ1-4|TRBV20-1|NA
CSATGTPATNEKLFF
>TRBJ1-1|TRBV2|once
CASSGEDGTGNAEAFF
>TRBJ2-5|TRBV20-1|NA
CSARKSVGAETQYF
>TRBJ2-7|TRBV7-9|NA
CASSLLSEPSYEQYF
>TRBJ1-5|TRBV2|NA
CASSDIGGNQPQHF
>TRBJ2-1|TRBV29-1|NA
CSAQDRTGPYNEQFF
>TRBJ2-1|TRBV9|NA
CASSVISRVLLAGTYNEQFF
>TRBJ2-3|TRBV30|NA
CAWSGTSGRVDTQYF
>TRBJ2-3|TRBV30|NA
CAWSAGERSTDTQYF
>TRBJ2-7|TRBV29-1|NA
CSVGETGGGWKQYF
>TRBJ2-2|TRBV6-1|NA
CASSAGQANTGELFF
>TRBJ2-3|TRBV15|once
CATSRRQGGGTDTQYF
>TRBJ2-5|TRBV20-1|NA
CSARRAGGRETQYF
>TRBJ1-2|TRBV5-1|NA
CASSSGTQLYGYTF
>TRBJ2-5|TRBV7-9|NA
CASSHGLAGQETQYF
>TRBJ2-7|TRBV11-2|NA
CASSQNRGRNEQYF